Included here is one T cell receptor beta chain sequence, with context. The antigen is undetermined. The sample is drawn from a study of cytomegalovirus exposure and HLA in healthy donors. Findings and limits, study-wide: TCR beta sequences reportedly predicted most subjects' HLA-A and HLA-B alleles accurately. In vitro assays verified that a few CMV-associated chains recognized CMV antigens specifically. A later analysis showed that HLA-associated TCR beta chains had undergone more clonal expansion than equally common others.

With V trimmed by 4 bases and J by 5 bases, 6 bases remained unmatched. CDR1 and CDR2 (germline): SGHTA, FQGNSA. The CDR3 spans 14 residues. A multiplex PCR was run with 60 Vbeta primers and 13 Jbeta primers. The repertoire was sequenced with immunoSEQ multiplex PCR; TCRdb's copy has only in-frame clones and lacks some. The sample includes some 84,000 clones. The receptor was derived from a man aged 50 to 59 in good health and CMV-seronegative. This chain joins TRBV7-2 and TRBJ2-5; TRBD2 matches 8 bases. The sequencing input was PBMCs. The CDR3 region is CASSSGGAGETQYF. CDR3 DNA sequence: TGTGCCAGCAGCTCCGGGGGGGCCGGCGAGACCCAGTACTTC.